Listed here are 4 T cell receptor beta chains from one sample, sequenced in a study of CD8 T cells in ankylosing spondylitis. TCRdb reprocessed the 5' RACE reads with MiXCR, giving one entry per CDR3 protein. In the table there are 250,000 to 300,000 distinct CDR3 sequences, 15% to 25% of which are singletons. What was sequenced was blood, either unsorted or a sorted T cell fraction (not recorded which). The receptors originated from a male donor with ankylosing spondylitis or in good health (not recorded which).

The V and J genes are TRBV6-1 and TRBJ2-5; D unclear. V was clipped by 8 bases and J by 2 bases, with 12 bases between them. Germline values: CDR1 MNHNS, CDR2 SASEGT. The CDR3 contains 13 residues. This CDR3 is CASCANRQETQYF. The CDR3 DNA is TGTGCCAGCTGTGCAAACAGACAAGAGACCCAGTACTTC.

The V gene is TRBV20-1, the J gene TRBJ2-1, with D perhaps TRBD2 (6 bases). Germline assignment: CDR1 DFQATT and CDR2 SNEGSKA (reference sequence). Deletions cut 0 bases from V and 2 bases from J, with 14 bases between. The CDR3 covers 16 residues. The CDR3 spells CSARDPTSYAYNEQFF. CDR3 nucleotide sequence: TGCAGTGCTAGAGATCCGACTAGTTATGCCTACAATGAGCAGTTCTTC.

This clonotype turned up a few times. The chain carries TRBV12-3 or TRBV12-4 and TRBJ1-6, with TRBD1 matching 7 bases. Losses at the gene ends were 9 bases for V and 8 bases for J; bases not matched to a gene: 7. This CDR3 comprises 13 residues. As DNA, the CDR3 is TGTGCCAGTCAAGGACAGGCCTATTCACCCCTCCACTTT. It is translated as CASQGQAYSPLHF.

Comments on this clonotype: A much larger clone lies one base from this, so it may be a read error. The final CDR3 position lacks the conserved phenylalanine or tryptophan, pointing to a likely read error. The gene calls are TRBV6-1 and TRBJ2-1, with 8 bases aligning to TRBD2. This CDR3 region has 16 residues. V lost 8 bases and J lost 4; bases outside the gene matches: 13. In germline, CDR1 is MNHNS, CDR2 SASEGT. The CDR3 reads CASGSQGGRSYNEQFL. In DNA form, the CDR3 reads TGTGCCAGCGGCAGTCAGGGCGGGAGGTCATACAATGAGCAGTTCCTC.